A single sample is the source of the 28 T cell receptor beta chains below, sequenced in a study of cytomegalovirus exposure and HLA in healthy donors (dated by TCRdb to 2015 to 2018). The method was the immunoSEQ multiplex PCR assay. A mixture of 60 forward primers for TCR Vbeta segments and 13 reverse primers for TCR Jbeta segments was used in the multiplex PCR. TCRdb mirrors the immuneACCESS table, restricted to in-frame sequences. Some clones are absent from its copies; in checked studies, under half trace to an unresolved V gene, and the reason for the others is unknown. The sample includes roughly 100,000 clones, with roughly 79% observed a single time. In total, the top ten clones hold around 5.3% of the sample. Material: PBMCs. Receptor source: a woman aged 40 to 55 in good health and CMV-seronegative.

The chain employs TRBV29-1 and TRBJ2-3; 11 nucleotides agree with TRBD2. Germline lookup yields CDR1 SQVTM and CDR2 ANQGSEA. This CDR3 is 16 amino acids long. The trim removed 4 bases at V and 2 bases at J, leaving 8 bases unmatched. CDR3 protein: CSVGLLAGVPTDTQYF. The CDR3 coding sequence is TGCAGCGTTGGGTTACTAGCGGGGGTCCCCACAGATACGCAGTATTTT.

The rearrangement joins TRBV2 to TRBJ2-7, with D uncertain. V lost 6 bases and J lost 1, with 16 bases in between. The CDR3 is 15 residues long. CDR1 is SNHLY, CDR2 FYNNEI, per germline. CDR3 coding DNA: TGTGCCAGCAGCTCCATATCCCTGACTTCCTACGAGCAGTACTTC. Its translation is CASSSISLTSYEQYF. Full variable domain (outside the CDR3, taken from reference TRBV2 and TRBJ2-7): EPEVTQTPSHQVTQMGQEVILRCVPISNHLYFYWYRQILGQKVEFLVSFYNNEISEKSEIFDDQFSVERPDGSNFTLKIRSTKLEDSAMYFCASSSISLTSYEQYFGPGTRLTVT.

V gene TRBV7-9 combines with J gene TRBJ1-1; 11 bases are shared with TRBD1. CDR1 and CDR2 from the germline V gene are SEHNR and FQNEAQ (reference sequence). The CDR3 loop spans 14 amino acids. Unmatched junction bases numbered 6, after V lost 5 bases and J lost 7 bases. CDR3 residues: CASSEDRGHDEAFF. The CDR3, as DNA: TGTGCCAGCAGCGAGGACAGGGGGCATGATGAAGCTTTCTTT.

This clone was counted only a few times. V is TRBV7-9 and J is TRBJ1-5; D gene ambiguous. Trimming took off 1 base at V and 3 bases at J, with 10 bases between the two ends. The CDR3 contains 15 residues. CDR1 SEHNR and CDR2 FQNEAQ come from the germline V gene (reference sequence). The CDR3 reads CASSLGGGVNQPQHF. DNA of the CDR3: TGTGCCAGCAGCTTAGGCGGTGGCGTCAATCAGCCCCAGCATTTT. The full variable domain, its missing parts supplied by reference TRBV7-9 and TRBJ1-5, is DTGVSQNPRHKITKRGQNVTFRCDPISEHNRLYWYRQTLGQGPEFLTYFQNEAQLEKSRLLSDRFSAERPKGSFSTLEIQRTEQGDSAMYLCASSLGGGVNQPQHFGDGTRLSIL.

This chain uses TRBV5-4 with TRBJ2-5; D might be TRBD1 (6 bases). This CDR3 is 16 amino acids long. V shed 0 bases and J shed 3 bases, with 15 bases lying between them. Germline lookup yields CDR1 SGHNT and CDR2 YYREEE (reference sequence). The CDR3 reads CASSLGGPQRKETQYF. The DNA for the CDR3 is TGTGCCAGCAGCTTGGGGGGGCCGCAACGAAAAGAGACCCAGTACTTC. Looking up the rest from reference TRBV5-4 and TRBJ2-5 gives the full variable domain: ETGVTQSPTHLIKTRGQQVTLRCSSQSGHNTVSWYQQALGQGPQFIFQYYREEENGRGNFPPRFSGLQFPNYSSELNVNALELDDSALYLCASSLGGPQRKETQYFGPGTRLLVL.

The rearrangement links TRBV19 to TRBJ2-7; the D gene is possibly TRBD1 (6 bases). The V gene lost 1 base and the J gene lost 0 bases, with 10 bases spanning the gap. Germline lookup yields CDR1 LNHDA and CDR2 SQIVND (reference sequence). There are 15 residues in the CDR3. Here the CDR3 reads CASSIGGRASYEQYF. DNA for the CDR3: TGTGCCAGTAGTATAGGGGGGCGGGCCTCCTACGAGCAGTACTTC.

This clone was observed a single time. J is TRBJ2-5 and V is TRBV18, with D maybe TRBD1 (6 bases). The ends were cut back, 4 bases at V and 2 bases at J, with 8 bases in the middle. The CDR3 is made up of 13 amino acids. Germline lookup yields CDR1 KGHSH and CDR2 LQKENI. The CDR3 region has the DNA TGTGCCAGCTCACTACAGGGTCAAGAGACCCAGTACTTC. Its translation: CASSLQGQETQYF.

The chain carries TRBV19 and TRBJ2-3; 9 bases are shared with TRBD1. There are 16 residues in the CDR3. Per the germline V gene, CDR1 is LNHDA and CDR2 is SQIVND (reference sequence). Trimming cost V 5 bases and J 2 bases; bases outside gene matches: 8. The CDR3 sequence is CASSVRGQGYTDTQYF. The DNA for the CDR3 is TGTGCCAGTAGTGTACGGGGACAGGGATACACAGATACGCAGTATTTT.

The chain combines TRBV10-3 with TRBJ1-1; maybe TRBD1 (6 bases). The length of the CDR3 is 14 residues. The V gene's germline CDR1 is ENHRY and CDR2 SYGVKD. Trimming removed 6 bases at V and 1 base at J, with 12 bases between. The CDR3 bases are TGTGCCATCAGCCCAGGGGATGGGAACACTGAAGCTTTCTTT. Translation gives CAISPGDGNTEAFF.

This chain joins TRBV30 and TRBJ1-2; 9 bases are a match to TRBD1. After removal of 3 bases from V and 0 bases from J, the junction contained 11 bases not matched to a gene. The CDR3 sequence is 17 residues long. The V gene's germline CDR1 is GTSNPN and CDR2 SVGIG (reference sequence). The CDR3 DNA follows: TGTGCCTGGAGCGTCCCGGGACAGGGCCTTACTAACTATGGCTACACCTTC. Its protein is CAWSVPGQGLTNYGYTF.

This clone appeared a single time. This chain connects TRBV4-2 to TRBJ2-3, with TRBD1 identical over 10 bases. J lost 2 bases, V lost 4 bases, and 6 bases had no gene match. CDR3 length: 16 amino acids. In germline, CDR1 is LGHNA, CDR2 YNFKEQ. In nucleotides, the CDR3 is TGTGCCAGCAGCCCAAGAGGGACAGGGGCCACAGATACGCAGTATTTT. Translating it yields CASSPRGTGATDTQYF.

The J gene is TRBJ1-2, the V gene TRBV9; D not resolved. The V gene lost 3 bases and the J gene lost 2 bases, with 14 bases spanning the gap. Per germline, CDR1 SGDLS and CDR2 YYNGEE. The CDR3 loop spans 15 amino acids. The CDR3 DNA is TGTGCCAGCAGCGCCACAAGCGGACGGAACTATGGCTACACCTTC. It encodes CASSATSGRNYGYTF.

The table lists this clone with a count of one. The chain is built from TRBV5-1 and TRBJ2-7, with 8 bases lining up with TRBD2. V trimming: 4 bases; J trimming: 2 bases; junction bases outside the gene matches: 2. The germline V gene encodes CDR1 SGHRS and CDR2 YFSETQ. CDR3 length equals 13 residues. CDR3 sequence reads: CASSPGGTYEQYF. Written as DNA, the CDR3 is TGCGCCAGCAGCCCGGGGGGGACCTACGAGCAGTACTTC.

J is TRBJ1-1 and V is TRBV7-2; possible D gene TRBD1, 5 bases. Trimming removed 4 bases from V and 2 bases from J, with 8 bases in between. CDR3 length: 13 amino acids. Germline values: CDR1 SGHTA, CDR2 FQGNSA. For the CDR3, the DNA is TGTGCCAGCAGCTATAGGGGTAACACTGAAGCTTTCTTT. Encoded protein: CASSYRGNTEAFF.

The V and J genes are TRBV6-1 and TRBJ1-1; perhaps TRBD1 as D (5 bases). Trimming stripped 5 bases from V and 1 base from J, with 14 bases between. Germline-derived CDR1 and CDR2 are MNHNS and SASEGT. This CDR3 spans 15 amino acids. The CDR3 spells CASSRFQGGNTEAFF. In nucleotides, the CDR3 is TGTGCCAGCAGTAGGTTCCAGGGTGGGAACACTGAAGCTTTCTTT.

CDR3 sequence: CDDGGTGELFF. The CDR3 DNA sequence: TGTGATGATGGAGGGACCGGGGAGCTGTTTTTT. The gene calls are TRBV19 and TRBJ2-2, with D possibly matching TRBD2 (6 bases). The germline gives CDR1 LNHDA, CDR2 SQIVND (reference sequence). The CDR3 is made up of 11 amino acids.

The chain has TRBV7-2 and TRBJ2-7, with 12 positions matching TRBD2. The V gene's germline CDR1 is SGHTA and CDR2 FQGNSA. Losses at the gene ends were 5 bases for V and 2 bases for J; bases not matched to a gene: 10. The CDR3 has 17 amino acids. For the CDR3, the DNA is TGTGCCAGCAGCCCACAGAATCTAGCGGGGGGGACCTACGAGCAGTACTTC. Amino acid sequence: CASSPQNLAGGTYEQYF.

The chain employs TRBV5-1 and TRBJ1-3, with 10 bases identical to TRBD1. The CDR3 extends over 18 amino acids. Trimming removed 3 bases from V and 0 bases from J; junction bases left unmatched: 9. Germline V gives CDR1 SGHRS, CDR2 YFSETQ. CDR3 sequence reads: CASSSRTGGERSGNTIYF. The DNA of the CDR3 is TGCGCCAGCAGCTCCCGGACAGGGGGAGAGCGCTCTGGAAACACCATATATTTT.

This clone was detected only a few times. The rearrangement uses TRBV2 and TRBJ1-4; the D gene is possibly TRBD1 (6 bases). The CDR3 length is 12 residues. The V end was cut by 7 bases, the J end by 9 bases, with 12 bases between. Germline V gene data show CDR1 as SNHLY and CDR2 as FYNNEI. CDR3 residues: CASTQGPKKLFF. The CDR3 DNA is TGTGCCAGCACCCAGGGGCCCAAAAAACTGTTTTTT.

V and J are TRBV2 and TRBJ2-7, with 10 bases identical to TRBD2. The CDR3 loop spans 16 amino acids. V gave up 7 bases and J gave up 1 base; unmatched junction bases: 10. Germline CDR1 and CDR2: SNHLY and FYNNEI. CDR3 sequence (DNA): TGTGCCAGCAAGGAGGGCTCTAGCGGGGGTTCCTACGAGCAGTACTTC. This sequence encodes CASKEGSSGGSYEQYF.

This clone was seen a few times. The CDR3 protein is CASSLLSSGANEQFF. The CDR3 DNA sequence: TGCGCCAGCAGCTTGCTGTCTAGCGGGGCCAATGAGCAGTTCTTC. The chain recombines TRBV5-1 with TRBJ2-1, with 9 bases aligning to TRBD2. The V gene's germline CDR1 is SGHRS and CDR2 YFSETQ. V shed 1 base, J shed 6 bases, and the junction held 5 bases outside the gene matches. The CDR3 sequence is 15 residues long.

This rearrangement joins TRBV9 to TRBJ1-4; TRBD1 might be the D (5 bases). V was clipped by 0 bases and J by 7 bases, with 10 bases between them. CDR1 and CDR2 from the germline V gene are SGDLS and YYNGEE. CDR3 length equals 14 residues. As DNA, the CDR3 is TGTGCCAGCAGCGTAGGGGGGGTAGGTGAAAAACTGTTTTTT. Protein product: CASSVGGVGEKLFF.

Of note for this clone: The same CDR3 is also encoded by other DNA sequences in this sample. The chain joins TRBV7-9 to TRBJ2-7; 10 bases align to TRBD1. Germline lookup yields CDR1 SEHNR and CDR2 FQNEAQ (reference sequence). This CDR3 contains 15 residues. Trimming at V came to 2 bases and at J to 0 bases, leaving 1 base not matched to a gene. The CDR3 sequence: CASSLRQGASYEQYF. In DNA form, the CDR3 reads TGTGCCAGCAGCTTAAGACAGGGGGCCTCCTACGAGCAGTACTTC. Combining the CDR3 with reference TRBV7-9 and TRBJ2-7 gives the whole variable domain DTGVSQNPRHKITKRGQNVTFRCDPISEHNRLYWYRQTLGQGPEFLTYFQNEAQLEKSRLLSDRFSAERPKGSFSTLEIQRTEQGDSAMYLCASSLRQGASYEQYFGPGTRLTVT.

The J gene is TRBJ2-7, the V gene TRBV7-8; maybe TRBD1 (6 bases). Trimming pared 2 bases from V and 6 bases from J, leaving 23 bases between. Germline V gene lookup returns CDR1 SGHVS and CDR2 FQNEAQ. The CDR3 runs to 17 residues. CDR3 bases: TGTGCCAGCAGCTTATCGGGAACCAGGGGAAGGGCGGCCGAGCAGTACTTC. It is translated as CASSLSGTRGRAAEQYF.

A word on this clone: The sample has other DNA sequences that encode this CDR3 too. The chain employs TRBV27 and TRBJ1-1; TRBD1 is a possible D gene (5 bases). Germline values: CDR1 MNHEY, CDR2 SMNVEV (reference sequence). The CDR3 loop spans 17 amino acids. The germline V and J ends were trimmed by 4 bases and 0 bases, with 18 bases remaining between them. CDR3 sequence reads: CASSSLPGIRLNTEAFF. CDR3 coding DNA: TGTGCCAGCAGTTCGCTACCAGGGATTCGGCTGAACACTGAAGCTTTCTTT.

In this sample, this clone turned up once. This chain links TRBV5-1 with TRBJ2-7; 8 positions match TRBD2. The CDR3 is made up of 16 amino acids. Germline V gives CDR1 SGHRS, CDR2 YFSETQ. The V and J ends lost 4 bases and 0 bases, in that order; junction bases with no gene match: 9. The CDR3 region is CASSPPGGGDSYEQYF. Written as DNA, the CDR3 is TGCGCCAGCAGCCCCCCGGGGGGGGGAGACTCCTACGAGCAGTACTTC.

This chain joins TRBV4-3 and TRBJ1-2; 10 bases map to TRBD1. The CDR3 runs 14 residues. V was pared by 2 bases and J by 7 bases, with 4 bases of the junction left unmatched. The germline gives CDR1 LGHNA, CDR2 YSLEER. The CDR3 protein is CASSQLTGGGGYTF. Here the CDR3 DNA reads TGCGCCAGCAGCCAATTGACAGGGGGCGGTGGCTACACCTTC.

V and J are TRBV4-1 and TRBJ1-1; a weak D match, TRBD1 (5 bases). The CDR3 extends over 18 amino acids. Trimming left V 0 bases short and J 0 bases short, with 17 bases between. Germline CDR1 reads MGHRA; CDR2 reads YSYEKL. CDR3 coding DNA: TGCGCCAGCAGCCAAGATAGGGGAGGGGCCAGGGTGAACACTGAAGCTTTCTTT. This gives the protein CASSQDRGGARVNTEAFF.